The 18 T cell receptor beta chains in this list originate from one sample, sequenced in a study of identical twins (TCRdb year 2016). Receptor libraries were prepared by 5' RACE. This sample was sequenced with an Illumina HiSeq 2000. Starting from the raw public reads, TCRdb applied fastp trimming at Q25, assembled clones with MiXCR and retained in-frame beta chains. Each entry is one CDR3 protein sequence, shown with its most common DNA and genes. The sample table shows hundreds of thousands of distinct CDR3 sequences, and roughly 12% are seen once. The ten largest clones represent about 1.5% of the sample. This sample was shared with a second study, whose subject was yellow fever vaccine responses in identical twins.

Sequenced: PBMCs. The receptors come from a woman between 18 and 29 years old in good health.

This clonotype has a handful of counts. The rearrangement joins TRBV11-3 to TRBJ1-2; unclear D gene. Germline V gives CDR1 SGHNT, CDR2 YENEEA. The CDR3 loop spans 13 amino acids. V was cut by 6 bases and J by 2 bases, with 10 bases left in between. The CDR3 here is CASSHTENYGYTF. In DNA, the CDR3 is TGTGCCAGCAGTCATACAGAGAACTATGGCTACACCTTC. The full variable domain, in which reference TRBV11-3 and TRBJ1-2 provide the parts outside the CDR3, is EAGVVQSPRYKIIEKKQPVAFWCNPISGHNTLYWYLQNLGQGPELLIRYENEEAVDDSQLPKDRFSAERLKGVDSTLKIQPAELGDSAVYLCASSHTENYGYTFGSGTRLTVV.

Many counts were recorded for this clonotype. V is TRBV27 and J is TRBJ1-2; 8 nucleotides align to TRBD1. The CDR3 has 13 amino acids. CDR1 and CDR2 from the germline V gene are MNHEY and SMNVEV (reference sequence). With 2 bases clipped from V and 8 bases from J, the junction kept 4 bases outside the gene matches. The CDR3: CASSLQGARGYTF. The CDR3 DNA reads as TGTGCCAGCAGTTTACAGGGGGCGCGGGGCTACACCTTC.

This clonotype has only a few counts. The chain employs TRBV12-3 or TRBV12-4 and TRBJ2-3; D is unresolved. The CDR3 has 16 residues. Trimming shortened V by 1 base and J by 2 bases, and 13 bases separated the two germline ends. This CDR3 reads CASSLGFVGITDTQYF. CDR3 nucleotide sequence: TGTGCCAGCAGTTTAGGTTTTGTGGGGATCACAGATACGCAGTATTTT.

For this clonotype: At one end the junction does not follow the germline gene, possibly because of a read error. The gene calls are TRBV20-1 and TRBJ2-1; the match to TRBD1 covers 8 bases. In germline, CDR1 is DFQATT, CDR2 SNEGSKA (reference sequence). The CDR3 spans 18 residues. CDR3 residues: CCAGHRGYILSSYNEQFF. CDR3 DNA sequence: TGCTGTGCTGGGCACAGGGGGTATATCTTGAGCTCCTACAATGAGCAGTTCTTC.

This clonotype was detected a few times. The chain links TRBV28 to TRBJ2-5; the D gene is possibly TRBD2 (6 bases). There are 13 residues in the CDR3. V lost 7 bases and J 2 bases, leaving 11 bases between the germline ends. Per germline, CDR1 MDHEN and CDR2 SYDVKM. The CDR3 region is CASKLEGQETQYF. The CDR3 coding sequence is TGTGCCAGCAAACTGGAGGGTCAAGAGACCCAGTACTTC.

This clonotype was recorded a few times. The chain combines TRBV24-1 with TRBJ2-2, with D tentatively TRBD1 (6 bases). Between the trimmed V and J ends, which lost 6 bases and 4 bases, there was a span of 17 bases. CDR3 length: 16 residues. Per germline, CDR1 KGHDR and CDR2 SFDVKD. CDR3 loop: CATSHQGMRGTGELFF. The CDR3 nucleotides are TGTGCCACCAGTCATCAGGGGATGCGAGGCACCGGGGAGCTGTTTTTT.

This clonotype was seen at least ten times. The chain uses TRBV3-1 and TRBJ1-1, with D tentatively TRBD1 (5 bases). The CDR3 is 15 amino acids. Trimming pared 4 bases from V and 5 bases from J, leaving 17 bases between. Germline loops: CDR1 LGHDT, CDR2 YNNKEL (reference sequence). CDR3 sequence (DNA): TGTGCCAGCAGCCCCGCCCTGGGAGGGGTGACTGAAGCTTTCTTT. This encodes CASSPALGGVTEAFF. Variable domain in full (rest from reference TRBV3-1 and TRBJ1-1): DTAVSQTPKYLVTQMGNDKSIKCEQNLGHDTMYWYKQDSKKFLKIMFSYNNKELIINETVPNRFSPKSPDKAHLNLHINSLELGDSAVYFCASSPALGGVTEAFFGQGTRLTVV.

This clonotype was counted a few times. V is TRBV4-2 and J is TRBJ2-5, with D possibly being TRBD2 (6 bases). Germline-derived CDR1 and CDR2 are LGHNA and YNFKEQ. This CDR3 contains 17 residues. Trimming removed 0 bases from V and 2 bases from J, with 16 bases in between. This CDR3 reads CASSQDIVGRLQETQYF. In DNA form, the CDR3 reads TGTGCCAGCAGCCAAGATATAGTAGGGAGGTTGCAAGAGACCCAGTACTTC.

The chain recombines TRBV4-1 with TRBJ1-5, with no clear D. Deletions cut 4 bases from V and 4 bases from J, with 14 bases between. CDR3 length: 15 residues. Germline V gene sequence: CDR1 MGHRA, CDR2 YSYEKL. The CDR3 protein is CASSLLGLGNQPQHF. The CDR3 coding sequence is TGCGCCAGCAGCCTTCTGGGCCTGGGGAATCAGCCCCAGCATTTT.

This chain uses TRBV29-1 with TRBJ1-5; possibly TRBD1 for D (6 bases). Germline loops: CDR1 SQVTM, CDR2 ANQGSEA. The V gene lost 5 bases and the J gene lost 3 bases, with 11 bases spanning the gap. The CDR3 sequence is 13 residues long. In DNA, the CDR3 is TGCAGCGTTAGGTCAGGGGACAATCAGCCCCAGCATTTT. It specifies CSVRSGDNQPQHF.

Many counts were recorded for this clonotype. The CDR3: CASSFRQTTGELFF. The CDR3 DNA follows: TGTGCCAGCAGTTTTCGACAGACCACCGGGGAGCTGTTTTTT. This sequence joins TRBV12-3 or TRBV12-4 and TRBJ2-2; the D gene is possibly TRBD1 (5 bases). Trimming shortened V by 3 bases and J by 4 bases, and 9 bases separated the two germline ends. The CDR3 spans 14 residues.

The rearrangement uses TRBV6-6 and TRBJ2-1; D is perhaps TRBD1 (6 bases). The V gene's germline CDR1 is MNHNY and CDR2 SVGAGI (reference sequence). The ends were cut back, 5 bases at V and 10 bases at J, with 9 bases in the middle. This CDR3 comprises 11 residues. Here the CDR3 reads CASSKDREQFF. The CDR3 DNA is TGTGCCAGCAGTAAAGACAGGGAGCAGTTCTTC.

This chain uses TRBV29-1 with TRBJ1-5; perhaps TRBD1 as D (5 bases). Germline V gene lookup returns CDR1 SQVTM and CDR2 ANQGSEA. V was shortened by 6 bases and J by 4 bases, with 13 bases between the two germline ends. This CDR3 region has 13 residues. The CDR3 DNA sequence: TGCAGCGTCAATGAGGGACCGAATCAGCCCCAGCATTTT. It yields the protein CSVNEGPNQPQHF.

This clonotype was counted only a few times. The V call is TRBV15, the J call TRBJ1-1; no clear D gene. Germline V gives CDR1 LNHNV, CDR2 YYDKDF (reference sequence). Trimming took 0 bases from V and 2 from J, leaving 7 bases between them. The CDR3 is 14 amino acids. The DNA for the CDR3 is TGTGCCACCAGCAGAGATAGACACAACACTGAAGCTTTCTTT. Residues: CATSRDRHNTEAFF.

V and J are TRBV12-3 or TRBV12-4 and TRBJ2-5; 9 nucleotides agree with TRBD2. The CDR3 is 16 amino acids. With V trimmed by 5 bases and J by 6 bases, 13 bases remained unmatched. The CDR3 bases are TGTGCCAGCAGTCTGTCCTCGGCGGGGGGGGGGAAGACCCAGTACTTC. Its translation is CASSLSSAGGGKTQYF.

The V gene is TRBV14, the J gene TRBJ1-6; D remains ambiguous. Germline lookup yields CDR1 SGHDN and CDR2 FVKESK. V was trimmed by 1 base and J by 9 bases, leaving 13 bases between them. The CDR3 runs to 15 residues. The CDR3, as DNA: TGTGCCAGCAGCCAAGGAAATGGGCTGGGTTCACCCCTCCACTTT. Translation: CASSQGNGLGSPLHF.

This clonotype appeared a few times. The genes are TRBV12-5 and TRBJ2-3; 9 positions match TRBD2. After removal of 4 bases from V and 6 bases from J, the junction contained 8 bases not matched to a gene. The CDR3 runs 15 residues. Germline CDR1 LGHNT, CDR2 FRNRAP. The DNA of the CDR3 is TGTGCTAGTGGTTCTTCTAGCGGGAAGAGGGATACGCAGTATTTT. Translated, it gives CASGSSSGKRDTQYF.

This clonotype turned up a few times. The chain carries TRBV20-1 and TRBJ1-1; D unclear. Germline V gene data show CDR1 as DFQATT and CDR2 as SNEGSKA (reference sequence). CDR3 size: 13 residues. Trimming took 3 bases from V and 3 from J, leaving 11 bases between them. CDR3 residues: CSASPLHDTEAFF. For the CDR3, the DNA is TGCAGTGCTAGCCCACTACATGACACTGAAGCTTTCTTT.